This T cell receptor beta chain was observed in a study of blood T cells in healthy people across ages (dated by TCRdb to about 2015). Context from the whole study: Template switching captured roughly one uniquely barcoded TCR beta cDNA molecule per two T cells in model experiments. Age-related changes in TCR beta repertoire diversity were measured in the study by deep sequencing normalized with unique cDNA molecular identifiers. Four age groups were formed from the donors: young (average roughly 15 years), middle-aged (roughly 38), aged (roughly 59) and long-lived (less than 85). To avoid experimental bias, donors of different ages were randomly spread across the sequencing lanes. Using the same blood draw, the study looked at two additional independent replicas of 1 million unique cDNA reads for two donors, one aged 18 to 30 and the other aged 80 or older. On the study overall, not on this receptor specifically: There was a strong correlation between observed TCR beta diversity and the percentage of naive T cells measured by flow cytometry. As age increased, observed TCR beta diversity per million T cells dropped in a roughly linear way, and a significant reduction was already evident by age about 40. Because donor CMV infection status was unknown, age-related changes in expanded clonotypes were potentially confounded. Compared with the aged group, the long-lived group had more naive CD4+ T cells, fewer expanded clones and increased TCR diversity, a pattern suggesting age selection. Estimates of total diversity from one million sequenced T cells were regarded as lower bounds and underestimates. Because profiling used bulk unsorted PBMCs, naive and antigen-experienced compartments could not be compared conclusively.

Via the germline V gene, CDR1 is SQVTM and CDR2 ANQGSEA. V is reduced by 4 bases and J by 0 bases, leaving a spacing of 6 bases between them. Spanning cysteine to phenylalanine, the CDR3 consists of 13 amino acids. This entry keeps only the CDR3 DNA: 39 bases, framed from base 1. Receptor libraries were prepared by 5' RACE. TCRdb lists the instrument as Illumina HiSeq 2500. A second PCR of about 7 to 12 cycles was run with a J-beta primer mix and a sample-barcoded 5' primer. A template-switch 5' adaptor carrying 12 random nucleotides introduced a unique molecular identifier onto each TCR beta cDNA molecule. At least 3 million CDR3-containing paired-end reads were obtained from each sample. The Mint cDNA synthesis kit, primed by a TRBC-specific oligonucleotide, was used to synthesize first-strand cDNA from all RNA. Following uracil-DNA glycosylase treatment, all cDNA underwent a first 18-cycle PCR with the universal primers M1SS and BC2_uni_R. The original methods were these. For normalization, 1 million high-quality reads were randomly selected from each sample, with every read carrying a distinct molecular identifier. Reads with shared molecular identifiers were discarded instead of being binned into consensus sequences. MiTCR, with a Q25 quality threshold and the strictest error-elimination algorithm, was used for CDR3 identification, clonotype clustering and error correction. Lower-bound total TCR beta diversity was estimated with a nonparametric unseen species model using Euler transformation. TCRdb's own reprocessing of the public reads used fastp at Q25 and MiXCR and kept productive beta chains. Each CDR3 protein gets just one entry, which takes the most common genes and DNA from the rows behind it. The V and J calls and clone size come from TCRdb's table, not from the authors' own analysis. For this sample the table gives 700,000 or so distinct CDR3 sequences, of which around 38% were detected only once. The top ten clonotypes cover roughly 30% of the sample.

In the case of this clonotype: Its antigen specificity is not known. Per-nucleotide qualities are absent, and no much larger clonotype sits a single base away.

Donors were a few dozen systemically healthy Caucasian individuals from Russia aged 6 to 90 years. Each donor gave 8 to 10 milliliters of peripheral blood, drawn into EDTA-treated Vacutainer tubes. PBMCs were isolated by Ficoll-Paque density-gradient centrifugation, with at least 6.5 million obtained per sample. Trizol reagent was used to extract total RNA from the PBMCs, yielding at least 5.5 micrograms per sample. Naive CD45RAhigh/CD27high T cell percentages were measured by flow cytometry on a PBMC aliquot from every donor. This sequence was found in a man older than 75 in good health. The sample was blood. The chain couples TRBV29-1 to TRBJ1-4, with the D gene not clear enough to name. The CDR3 protein is CSVGFATNEKLFF. The sequenced DNA is TGCAGCGTTGGTTTTGCAACTAATGAAAAACTGTTTTTT.